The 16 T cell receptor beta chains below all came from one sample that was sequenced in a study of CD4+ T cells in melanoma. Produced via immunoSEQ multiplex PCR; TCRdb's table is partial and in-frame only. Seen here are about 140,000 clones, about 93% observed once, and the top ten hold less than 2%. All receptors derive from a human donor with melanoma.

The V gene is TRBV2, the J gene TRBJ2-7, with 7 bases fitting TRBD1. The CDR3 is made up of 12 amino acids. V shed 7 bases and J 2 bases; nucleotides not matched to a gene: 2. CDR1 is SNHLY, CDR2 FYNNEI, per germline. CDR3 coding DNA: TGTGCCAGCAAGGGACAGACCTACGAGCAGTACTTC. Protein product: CASKGQTYEQYF.

Here the CDR3 DNA reads TGCGCCAGCAGCCAACCTATACAGGGGGCTACGAATTCACCCCTCCACTTT. Encoded protein: CASSQPIQGATNSPLHF. The rearrangement joins TRBV4-1 to TRBJ1-6; TRBD1 matches at 9 bases. CDR1 MGHRA and CDR2 YSYEKL come from the germline V gene. The CDR3 consists of 17 residues. V shed 2 bases, J shed 7 bases, and the junction held 9 bases outside the gene matches.

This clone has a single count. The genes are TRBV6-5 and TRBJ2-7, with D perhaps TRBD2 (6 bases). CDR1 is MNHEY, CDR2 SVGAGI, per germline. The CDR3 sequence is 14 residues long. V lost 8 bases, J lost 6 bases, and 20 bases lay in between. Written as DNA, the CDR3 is TGTGCCAGCGGACGACTAGGACGGCCGGGCGAGCAGTACTTC. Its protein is CASGRLGRPGEQYF.

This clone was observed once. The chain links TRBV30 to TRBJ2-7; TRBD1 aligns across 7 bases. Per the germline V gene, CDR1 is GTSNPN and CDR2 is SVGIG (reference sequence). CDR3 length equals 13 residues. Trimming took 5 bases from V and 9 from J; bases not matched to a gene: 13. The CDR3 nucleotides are TGTGCCTGGGCCGGGACAGAGTTATCGGTGCAGTACTTC. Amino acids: CAWAGTELSVQYF.

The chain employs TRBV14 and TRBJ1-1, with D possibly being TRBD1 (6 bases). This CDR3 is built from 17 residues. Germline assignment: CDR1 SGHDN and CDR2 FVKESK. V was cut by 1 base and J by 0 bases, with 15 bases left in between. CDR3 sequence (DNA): TGTGCCAGCAGCCAAGGTCAGGGGCGAGGAGTGAACACTGAAGCTTTCTTT. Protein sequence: CASSQGQGRGVNTEAFF.

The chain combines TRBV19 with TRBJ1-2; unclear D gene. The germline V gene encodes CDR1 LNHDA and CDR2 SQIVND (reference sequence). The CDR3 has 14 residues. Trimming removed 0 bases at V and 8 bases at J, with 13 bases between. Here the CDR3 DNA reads TGTGCCAGTAGTATAGATCGACGGGGTTACGGCTACACCTTC. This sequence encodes CASSIDRRGYGYTF.

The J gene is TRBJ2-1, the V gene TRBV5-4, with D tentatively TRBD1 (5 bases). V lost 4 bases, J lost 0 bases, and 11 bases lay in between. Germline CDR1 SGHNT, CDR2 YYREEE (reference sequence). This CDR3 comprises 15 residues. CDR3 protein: CASSPDTSSYNEQFF. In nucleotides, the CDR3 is TGTGCCAGCAGCCCGGACACCAGCTCCTACAATGAGCAGTTCTTC.

The CDR3 is CASSQGSSYNEQFF. CDR3 in DNA: TGTGCCAGCTCACAGGGTAGCTCCTACAATGAGCAGTTCTTC. The rearrangement uses TRBV18 and TRBJ2-1; D gene uncertain. Looked up from germline, CDR1 is KGHSH and CDR2 is LQKENI. Between the trimmed V and J ends, which lost 4 bases and 0 bases, there was a span of 7 bases. This CDR3 has 14 residues.

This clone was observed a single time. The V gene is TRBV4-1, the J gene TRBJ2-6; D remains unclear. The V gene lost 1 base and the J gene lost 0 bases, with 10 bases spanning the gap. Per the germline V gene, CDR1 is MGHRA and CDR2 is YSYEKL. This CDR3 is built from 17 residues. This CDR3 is CASSQVWQTSGANVLTF. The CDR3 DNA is TGCGCCAGCAGCCAAGTATGGCAGACCTCTGGGGCCAACGTCCTGACTTTC.

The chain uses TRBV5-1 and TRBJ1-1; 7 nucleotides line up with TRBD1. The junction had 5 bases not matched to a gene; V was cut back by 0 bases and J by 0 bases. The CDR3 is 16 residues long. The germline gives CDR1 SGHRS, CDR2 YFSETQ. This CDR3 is CASSLERGPMNTEAFF. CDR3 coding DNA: TGCGCCAGCAGCTTGGAGAGGGGGCCCATGAACACTGAAGCTTTCTTT.

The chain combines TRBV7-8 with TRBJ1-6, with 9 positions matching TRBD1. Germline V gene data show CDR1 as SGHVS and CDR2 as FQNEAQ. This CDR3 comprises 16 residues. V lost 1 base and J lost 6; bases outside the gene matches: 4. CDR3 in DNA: TGTGCCAGCAGCTTAGAGTGGGGACAGGGTAATTCACCCCTCCACTTT. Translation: CASSLEWGQGNSPLHF.

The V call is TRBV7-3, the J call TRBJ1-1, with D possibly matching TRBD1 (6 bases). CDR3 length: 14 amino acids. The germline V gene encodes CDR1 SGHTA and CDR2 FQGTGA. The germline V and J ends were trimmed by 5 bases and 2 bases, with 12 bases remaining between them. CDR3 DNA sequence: TGTGCCAGCAGCGCGGCAGGGGCAAACACTGAAGCTTTCTTT. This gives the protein CASSAAGANTEAFF.

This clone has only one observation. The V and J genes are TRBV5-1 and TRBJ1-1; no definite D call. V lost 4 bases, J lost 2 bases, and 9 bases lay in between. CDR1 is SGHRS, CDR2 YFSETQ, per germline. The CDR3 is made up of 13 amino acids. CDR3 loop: CASSAESNTEAFF. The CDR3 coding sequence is TGCGCCAGCAGCGCGGAGTCTAACACTGAAGCTTTCTTT. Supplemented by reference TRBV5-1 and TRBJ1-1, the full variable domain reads KAGVTQTPRYLIKTRGQQVTLSCSPISGHRSVSWYQQTPGQGLQFLFEYFSETQRNKGNFPGRFSGRQFSNSRSEMNVSTLELGDSALYLCASSAESNTEAFFGQGTRLTVV.

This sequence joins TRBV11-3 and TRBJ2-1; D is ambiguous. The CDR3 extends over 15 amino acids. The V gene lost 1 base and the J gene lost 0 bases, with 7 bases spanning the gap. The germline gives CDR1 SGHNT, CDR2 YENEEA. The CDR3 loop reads CASSLGLSSYNEQFF. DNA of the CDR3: TGTGCCAGCAGCTTAGGGCTCAGCTCCTACAATGAGCAGTTCTTC.

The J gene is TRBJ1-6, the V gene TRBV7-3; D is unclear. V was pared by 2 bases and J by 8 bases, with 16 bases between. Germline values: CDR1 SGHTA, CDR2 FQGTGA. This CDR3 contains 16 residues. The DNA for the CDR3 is TGTGCCAGCAGCTTAGGATCAGCCTATGGGGATTCACCCCTCCACTTT. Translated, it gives CASSLGSAYGDSPLHF.

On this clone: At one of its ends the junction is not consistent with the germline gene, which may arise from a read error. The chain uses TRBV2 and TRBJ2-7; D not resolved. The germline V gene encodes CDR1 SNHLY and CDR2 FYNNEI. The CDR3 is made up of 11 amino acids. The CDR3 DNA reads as TGTGCCAGCAGTGATCACTACCAGCAGTACTTC. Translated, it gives CASSDHYQQYF.